The 28 T cell receptor beta chains given below trace back to one sample, sequenced in a study of regulatory T cells in long-lasting Graves disease (dated by TCRdb to the early 2020s). The time point label corresponds to: persistent/refractory GD, antithyroid drugs over 5 years with positive TRAb. For both TCR sequencing and RNA sequencing, RNA was extracted from PBMCs in TRIzol. The library was obtained by multiplex PCR. Sequencing used an Illumina HiSeq 4000. To build TCR beta libraries, CDR3 regions were amplified by Arm-PCR using iRepertoire HTBI primers. TCRdb reran the public reads through fastp at Q25 and MiXCR, keeping productive beta chains. Rows are unified per CDR3 protein, each entry keeping the most common DNA and genes. The sample data list around 400,000 distinct CDR3 sequences, and approximately 25% of these were observed just once. About 27% of the sample rests with the top ten. The sample was peripheral blood mononuclear cells (PBMCs), taken when the disease was refractory, from a patient treated with antithyroid drugs. Every receptor here comes from a middle-aged woman with Graves disease. Donor details come from another sample of the same person, matched by shared clones.

This clonotype was counted between two and nine times. V is TRBV6-5 and J is TRBJ2-2; D call uncertain. In germline, CDR1 is MNHEY, CDR2 SVGAGI. The V and J ends lost 2 bases and 0 bases respectively, with 7 bases between them. The CDR3 is made up of 15 amino acids. The CDR3 DNA is TGTGCCAGCAGTTACGTAGGTTCGAACACCGGGGAGCTGTTTTTT. This codes for CASSYVGSNTGELFF.

The rearrangement links TRBV10-3 to TRBJ2-2; a possible D gene is TRBD1 (6 bases). Deletions cut 3 bases from V and 5 bases from J, with 10 bases between. CDR1 and CDR2 (germline): ENHRY, SYGVKD. This CDR3 has 14 amino acids. The CDR3 bases are TGTGCCATCAGTGATACAGGGAGTACCGGGGAGCTGTTTTTT. This encodes CAISDTGSTGELFF.

This clonotype was counted at least ten times. This chain uses TRBV25-1 with TRBJ1-6, with D tentatively TRBD1 (5 bases). The germline V and J ends were trimmed by 3 bases and 2 bases, with 8 bases remaining between them. CDR1 and CDR2 from the germline V gene are MGHDK and SYGVNS. This CDR3 region has 15 residues. CDR3 in amino acids: CASSDRDPYNSPLHF. The CDR3 DNA follows: TGTGCCAGCAGTGACCGGGACCCCTATAATTCACCCCTCCACTTT. Based on the CDR3 plus reference TRBV25-1 and TRBJ1-6, the full variable domain is EADIYQTPRYLVIGTGKKITLECSQTMGHDKMYWYQQDPGMELHLIHYSYGVNSTEKGDLSSESTVSRIRTEHFPLTLESARPSHTSQYLCASSDRDPYNSPLHFGNGTRLTVT.

This clonotype was seen a few times. The chain carries TRBV3-1 and TRBJ2-3; D is unclear. Germline CDR1 LGHDT, CDR2 YNNKEL (reference sequence). V lost 1 base to trimming and J lost 5 bases, with 10 bases between them. This CDR3 comprises 14 residues. The CDR3 nucleotides are TGTGCCAGCAGCCAAGTTGGATGGATAGATACGCAGTATTTT. Its protein is CASSQVGWIDTQYF.

This clonotype has a count of ten or more. This rearrangement joins TRBV6-1 to TRBJ2-7, with TRBD1 as a possible D gene (6 bases). CDR3 length: 13 residues. Germline V gives CDR1 MNHNS, CDR2 SASEGT. V was clipped by 5 bases and J by 6 bases, with 14 bases between them. CDR3 residues: CASSLQGRGEQYF. CDR3 DNA: TGTGCCAGCAGTCTACAGGGAAGGGGCGAGCAGTACTTC.

V and J are TRBV6-5 and TRBJ2-7, with 10 bases that match TRBD2. The germline V gene has CDR1 MNHEY and CDR2 SVGAGI. This CDR3 has 14 amino acids. The J segment lost 5 bases and the V segment lost 4 bases, leaving 5 bases of the junction unmatched. The CDR3 is CASSCPSGSNEQYF. The CDR3 nucleotides are TGTGCCAGCAGTTGCCCTAGCGGGAGTAACGAGCAGTACTTC.

Concerning this clonotype: Since a far larger clone is one base different, this is likely a read error. The rearrangement links TRBV2 to TRBJ1-1; no reliable D call. Trimming took off 3 bases at V and 6 bases at J, with 20 bases between the two ends. CDR1 and CDR2 from the germline V gene are SNHLY and FYNNEI. The CDR3 contains 16 residues. The CDR3 DNA sequence: TGTGCCAGCAGTGATAGGGCAGGAGGGAGTAGCGCTGAAGCTTTCTTT. Translation: CASSDRAGGSSAEAFF.

This clonotype was found once. A much more abundant neighbour one base away suggests this may be a read error. The rearrangement links TRBV25-1 to TRBJ2-7; D possibly corresponds to TRBD1 (6 bases). Trimming shortened V by 4 bases and J by 4 bases, and 14 bases separated the two germline ends. Per germline, CDR1 MGHDK and CDR2 SYGVNS. The CDR3 totals 14 residues. The chain's CDR3 is CASSGLGQGYEQYF. CDR3 DNA: TGTGCCAGCAGTGGATTGGGGCAGGGGTACGAGCAGTACTTC.

The chain combines TRBV2 with TRBJ1-6; D gene ambiguous. V was shortened by 7 bases and J by 9 bases, with 19 bases between the two germline ends. Germline CDR1 and CDR2: SNHLY and FYNNEI. The length of the CDR3 is 15 residues. The DNA for the CDR3 is TGTGCCAGCAAGTGGGATACCTCTGGTGGTTCACCCCTCCACTTT. Translating it yields CASKWDTSGGSPLHF.

This clonotype has only a few counts. The chain couples TRBV30 to TRBJ2-7, with D hard to call. The CDR3 consists of 13 residues. The germline V and J ends were trimmed by 1 base and 3 bases, with 10 bases remaining between them. Germline V gives CDR1 GTSNPN, CDR2 SVGIG (reference sequence). CDR3 residues: CAWSAGLGYEQYF. CDR3 bases: TGTGCCTGGAGTGCAGGTTTGGGCTACGAGCAGTACTTC.

This clonotype was seen ten or more times. The genes are TRBV20-1 and TRBJ1-1, with unresolved D. This CDR3 is 13 amino acids long. Germline V CDR1 and CDR2: DFQATT, SNEGSKA (reference sequence). Trimming took off 2 bases at V and 4 bases at J, with 11 bases between the two ends. The chain's CDR3 is CSARPVPGTEAFF. The DNA for the CDR3 is TGCAGTGCTAGACCCGTCCCCGGCACTGAAGCTTTCTTT.

This clonotype was seen a handful of times. The chain uses TRBV7-3 and TRBJ1-1; TRBD1 aligns across 8 bases. Per germline, CDR1 SGHTA and CDR2 FQGTGA. The CDR3 has 16 amino acids. Trimming at V came to 1 base and at J to 5 bases, leaving 9 bases not matched to a gene. CDR3 DNA: TGTGCCAGCAGCTTAAATCAGGGGGCGGTGAGAACTGAAGCTTTCTTT. It codes for CASSLNQGAVRTEAFF.

This clonotype was observed at least ten times. V gene TRBV11-2 combines with J gene TRBJ2-7, with TRBD2 matching over 10 bases. Germline assignment: CDR1 SGHAT and CDR2 FQNNGV. There are 15 residues in the CDR3. V was pared by 6 bases and J by 1 base, with 6 bases of the junction left unmatched. CDR3 nucleotide sequence: TGTGCCAGCAGGATGACTAGCGGGTTATCCTACGAGCAGTACTTC. Translated: CASRMTSGLSYEQYF.

This clonotype showed up just a few times. The chain employs TRBV6-1 and TRBJ2-1; TRBD2 matches at 8 bases. The CDR3 has 16 residues. Germline assignment: CDR1 MNHNS and CDR2 SASEGT. J lost 7 bases, V lost 2 bases, and 10 bases had no gene match. The CDR3 sequence is CASSEWGSGSGNEQFF. CDR3 nucleotides: TGTGCCAGCAGTGAATGGGGCAGCGGGAGCGGAAATGAGCAGTTCTTC.

Of note for this clonotype: A much larger clone differs by one base, so this may be a read error. The CDR3 protein is CASSTRTGLTETQCF. The CDR3 nucleotides are TGTGCCAGCAGCACCCGGACAGGGTTAACGGAGACCCAGTGCTTC. V gene TRBV11-2 combines with J gene TRBJ2-5, with 8 bases fitting TRBD1. Germline lookup yields CDR1 SGHAT and CDR2 FQNNGV. This CDR3 region has 15 residues.

There are a few counts of this clonotype. The chain carries TRBV5-5 and TRBJ1-5; 9 positions agree with TRBD1. The CDR3 runs 14 residues. Germline loops: CDR1 SGHKS, CDR2 YYEKEE (reference sequence). The trim removed 3 bases at V and 2 bases at J, leaving 0 bases unmatched. CDR3 coding DNA: TGTGCCAGCAGCTGGGACAGGGGCAATCAGCCCCAGCATTTT. Residues: CASSWDRGNQPQHF.

This clonotype was detected ten times or more. CDR3 DNA: TGTGCCAGCAGCTTAGGTGTTGGGGAGACCCAGTACTTC. Amino acid sequence: CASSLGVGETQYF. V gene TRBV7-2 combines with J gene TRBJ2-5, with unresolved D. From germline, CDR1 is SGHTA and CDR2 FQGNSA. V was clipped by 1 base and J by 5 bases, with 8 bases between them. This CDR3 has 13 amino acids.

The gene calls are TRBV28 and TRBJ1-2; weak D call: TRBD1 (5 bases). This CDR3 comprises 15 residues. V was pared by 11 bases and J by 6 bases, with 25 bases between. Per germline, CDR1 MDHEN and CDR2 SYDVKM. The CDR3 spells CALQSPGVELDGYTF. CDR3 nucleotides: TGTGCCCTCCAGTCACCGGGGGTAGAGCTAGATGGCTACACCTTC.

Turning to this clonotype: One base away lies a much larger clone, so this may be a sequencing read error. The chain has TRBV7-9 and TRBJ1-4, with TRBD1 matching over 7 bases. This CDR3 comprises 15 residues. CDR1 SEHNR and CDR2 FQNEAQ come from the germline V gene (reference sequence). V lost 1 base and J lost 8; bases outside the gene matches: 7. DNA for the CDR3: TGTGCCAGCAGCTTAGTGGAGACAGGGTTGGAAAAACTGTTTTTT. Protein product: CASSLVETGLEKLFF.

This clonotype was detected ten times or more. The chain uses TRBV15 and TRBJ1-5, with D hard to call. The CDR3 spans 14 residues. V was clipped by 6 bases and J by 2 bases, with 11 bases between them. The germline gives CDR1 LNHNV, CDR2 YYDKDF (reference sequence). This CDR3 is CATSQLAGNQPQHF. As DNA, the CDR3 is TGTGCCACCAGTCAGCTCGCGGGCAATCAGCCCCAGCATTTT. The whole variable domain, remainder taken from reference TRBV15 and TRBJ1-5, is DAMVIQNPRYQVTQFGKPVTLSCSQTLNHNVMYWYQQKSSQAPKLLFHYYDKDFNNEADTPDNFQSRRPNTSFCFLDIRSPGLGDTAMYLCATSQLAGNQPQHFGDGTRLSIL.

This clonotype has ten or more counts. The DNA for the CDR3 is TGTGCCAGCAGTGTGGTCGGGAGAAACACTGAAGCTTTCTTT. Translation: CASSVVGRNTEAFF. The J gene is TRBJ1-1, the V gene TRBV6-2 or TRBV6-3; D unresolved. The germline V and J ends were trimmed by 5 bases and 2 bases, with 12 bases remaining between them. CDR1 is MNHEY and CDR2 is SVGEGT in the germline V gene. CDR3 length: 14 amino acids.

This clonotype was seen just once. This rearrangement joins TRBV30 to TRBJ1-1, with 7 bases that match TRBD1. There are 15 residues in the CDR3. CDR1 is GTSNPN and CDR2 is SVGIG in the germline V gene (reference sequence). J gave up 6 bases and V 2 bases, and 12 bases lay outside the gene matches. The CDR3: CAWSTKTGRGAEAFF. The CDR3 DNA is TGTGCCTGGAGTACTAAGACAGGGAGAGGGGCTGAAGCTTTCTTT.

This clonotype was detected ten times or more. J is TRBJ1-4 and V is TRBV5-5; tentative D call: TRBD1 (5 bases). The CDR3 totals 15 residues. Trimming took off 4 bases at V and 10 bases at J, with 20 bases between the two ends. Germline V gene lookup returns CDR1 SGHKS and CDR2 YYEKEE (reference sequence). CDR3 in DNA: TGTGCCAGCAGCCTAGAAACAGGAGCCAAGGGAAAACTGTTTTTT. Translating gives CASSLETGAKGKLFF.

The chain links TRBV19 to TRBJ2-7; 7 nucleotides line up with TRBD1. Germline CDR1 reads LNHDA; CDR2 reads SQIVND (reference sequence). The CDR3 runs 15 residues. With 5 bases clipped from V and 3 bases from J, the junction kept 10 bases outside the gene matches. In DNA form, the CDR3 reads TGTGCCAGTAGTGCCTCGACAGGGAATAGCTACGAGCAGTACTTC. It yields the protein CASSASTGNSYEQYF. Together with reference TRBV19 and TRBJ2-7, the CDR3 gives the full variable domain: DGGITQSPKYLFRKEGQNVTLSCEQNLNHDAMYWYRQDPGQGLRLIYYSQIVNDFQKGDIAEGYSVSREKKESFPLTVTSAQKNPTAFYLCASSASTGNSYEQYFGPGTRLTVT.

The chain joins TRBV7-2 to TRBJ2-7; D may be TRBD1 or TRBD2 (5 bases each). Per germline, CDR1 SGHTA and CDR2 FQGNSA. The V end was cut by 3 bases, the J end by 7 bases, with 16 bases between. The CDR3 extends over 14 amino acids. In nucleotides, the CDR3 is TGTGCCAGCAGCTTGACCGGGACGGACAATGAGCAGTACTTC. Its protein is CASSLTGTDNEQYF.

V and J are TRBV20-1 and TRBJ2-7, with D possibly TRBD1 on 6 matching bases. Trimming shortened V by 6 bases and J by 7 bases, and 19 bases separated the two germline ends. Germline V gives CDR1 DFQATT, CDR2 SNEGSKA (reference sequence). There are 13 residues in the CDR3. This CDR3 reads CSANHLQGWEQYF. CDR3 DNA: TGCAGTGCCAACCATTTACAGGGTTGGGAGCAGTACTTC.

This clonotype came up many times. V usage is TRBV6-9 and J usage is TRBJ2-6; D gene ambiguous. The CDR3 consists of 15 residues. Germline CDR1 reads MNHGY; CDR2 reads SVAAGI. Deletions cut 3 bases from V and 2 bases from J, with 8 bases between. CDR3 sequence: CASSYQAPGANVLTF. Written as DNA, the CDR3 is TGTGCCAGCAGTTACCAAGCTCCTGGGGCCAACGTCCTGACTTTC.

In its sample, this clonotype was seen many times. V is TRBV11-1 and J is TRBJ2-7, with TRBD1 matching 12 bases. V lost 5 bases to trimming and J lost 3 bases; unmatched junction nucleotides: 5. CDR1 SGHAT and CDR2 FQDESV come from the germline V gene (reference sequence). This CDR3 is built from 15 residues. The CDR3 spells CASSRGTGGYYEQYF. CDR3 nucleotides: TGTGCCAGCAGCCGGGGGACAGGGGGCTACTACGAGCAGTACTTC.